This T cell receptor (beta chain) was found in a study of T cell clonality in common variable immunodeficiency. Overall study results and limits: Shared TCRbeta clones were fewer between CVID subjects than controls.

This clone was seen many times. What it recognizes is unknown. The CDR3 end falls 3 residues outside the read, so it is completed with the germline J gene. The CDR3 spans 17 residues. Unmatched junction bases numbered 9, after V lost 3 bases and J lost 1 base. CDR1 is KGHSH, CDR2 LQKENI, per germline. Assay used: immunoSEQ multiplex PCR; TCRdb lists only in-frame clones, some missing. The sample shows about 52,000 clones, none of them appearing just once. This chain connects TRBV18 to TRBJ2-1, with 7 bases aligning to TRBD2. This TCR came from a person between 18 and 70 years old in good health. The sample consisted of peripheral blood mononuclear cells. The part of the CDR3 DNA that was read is TGTGCCAGCTCACCTATCGGACTACTAGCGTCCTACAATGAG. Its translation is CASSPIGLLASYNE. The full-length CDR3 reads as CASSPIGLLASYNEQFF.